This TCR beta chain was captured by sequencing in a study of glioma-infiltrating T cells after dendritic cell vaccination. Only in-frame clones appear in the TCRdb table, and some are missing; sequencing was by immunoSEQ multiplex PCR. This sample yields roughly 100,000 clones, of which more than 80% are seen a single time; approximately 12% belongs to the top ten. All glioblastoma patients lacked an isocitrate dehydrogenase mutation. There are a few counts of this clone. The antigen remains unidentified. Findings and limits, study-wide: Only a small number of patients had complete blood and tumor samples.

Trimming removed 4 bases from V and 1 base from J, with 9 bases in between. There are 14 residues in the CDR3. Germline V gene data show CDR1 as SGHNT and CDR2 as YYREEE (reference sequence). The rearrangement uses TRBV5-4 and TRBJ1-3, with unresolved D. The TCR comes from a human donor with glioblastoma. Material: blood, obtained before dendritic cell vaccination. The CDR3 sequence is CASSPSGSGNTIYF. The CDR3 DNA is TGTGCCAGCAGCCCTTCGGGTTCTGGAAACACCATATATTTT. The full variable domain, its missing parts supplied by reference TRBV5-4 and TRBJ1-3, is ETGVTQSPTHLIKTRGQQVTLRCSSQSGHNTVSWYQQALGQGPQFIFQYYREEENGRGNFPPRFSGLQFPNYSSELNVNALELDDSALYLCASSPSGSGNTIYFGEGSWLTVV.